This T cell receptor beta chain came from a study of T cells expressing NK-cell markers. At the level of the study: Sorted CD3+CD56+NKG2C+, CD3+CD56+NKG2C- and CD3+CD56-NKG2C+ T-cell subsets were beta-chain profiled. One of eight sequenced donors was HCMV-seronegative; the other seven were seropositive. Findings and limits, study-wide: Whether expanded NKG2C+ T cell clones recognized HCMV stayed uncertain. The study found dominant NKG2C+ clonotypes at roughly 1.0-7.5% of CD8+ T cells in about six donors.

In regard to this clonotype: Its cognate antigen is unknown.

Reprocessing the 5' RACE reads, TCRdb reports a single entry for every CDR3 protein and omits DNA. This repertoire comprises 400,000 or so distinct CDR3 sequences; its ten largest clones make up about 10%. The receptor comes from a woman between 45 and 60 years old in good health. The sequenced sample was blood T cells: a sorted CD56 or NKG2C T cell subset, CD4+ or CD8+ T cells, or bulk PBMC T cells (not recorded which).

The CDR3: CASGAGDRVFEKLFF. This sequence joins TRBV4-1 and TRBJ1-4; lacking DNA, the TRBD1 call made by TCRdb goes unchecked. The CDR3 contains 15 residues. CDR1 and CDR2 from the germline V gene are MGHRA and YSYEKL.